This T cell receptor (beta chain) was sequenced during a study of blood T cell repertoires in COVID-19. Unmatched junction bases numbered 6, after V lost 7 bases and J lost 3 bases. The germline V gene has CDR1 SQVTM and CDR2 ANQGSEA. The CDR3 length is 13 residues. As originally analysed: Reference gene primer amplification yielded estimated nucleated cell counts. Assay: immunoSEQ multiplex PCR; the TCRdb copy retains only in-frame clones and omits some. For V, J and clone size, that table is used; D and trimming come from the DNA. This table has some 42,000 clones, around 73% appearing once. This sequence joins TRBV29-1 and TRBJ2-3, with TRBD2 matching over 8 bases. Material for sequencing was peripheral blood. The receptor was derived from a woman in her sixties or seventies with acute or convalescent COVID-19. The CDR3 loop is CSATRGGTDTQYF. DNA of the CDR3: TGCAGCGCCACCCGCGGGGGGACAGATACGCAGTATTTT.